The 10 T cell receptor beta chains below come from one sample, sequenced in a study of regulatory T cells in long-lasting Graves disease. Time point reported: newly diagnosed GD, antithyroid drugs for less than 3 months. Preparation of the TCR library used RNA extracted from PBMCs. CDR3 regions were amplified by Arm-PCR using iRepertoire HTBI primers to build TCR beta libraries. Via MiXCR, TCRdb re-called the multiplex PCR reads, giving one row per CDR3 protein. Of about 620,000 distinct CDR3 sequences listed, roughly 15% are singletons. This sample also appeared in a second study, on T cells in Graves' hyperthyroidism and ophthalmopathy.

This material consisted of peripheral blood mononuclear cells (PBMCs), taken at new diagnosis, from a patient treated with antithyroid drugs. These receptors were collected from a woman between 25 and 40 years old with Graves disease.

The chain links TRBV20-1 to TRBJ1-1; D ambiguous. The germline gives CDR1 DFQATT, CDR2 SNEGSKA (reference sequence). CDR3 length: 16 amino acids. Trimming took 2 bases from V and 0 from J, leaving 16 bases between them. CDR3 residues: CSARSRRTSMNTEAFF. The CDR3 bases are TGCAGTGCTAGATCCAGGCGCACTTCGATGAACACTGAAGCTTTCTTT.

The CDR3 loop reads CASSFGTSGSSSTDTQYF. CDR3 in DNA: TGTGCCAGCAGTTTCGGGACTAGCGGGAGCTCTAGCACAGATACGCAGTATTTT. V usage is TRBV12-3 or TRBV12-4 and J usage is TRBJ2-3; 14 positions match TRBD2. CDR3 length equals 18 residues. J gave up 0 bases and V 3 bases, and 5 bases lay outside the gene matches.

This clonotype was picked up many times. The chain employs TRBV7-2 and TRBJ1-1, with 12 bases fitting TRBD1. The V and J ends lost 3 bases and 7 bases, in that order; junction bases with no gene match: 9. This CDR3 spans 16 amino acids. Germline loops: CDR1 SGHTA, CDR2 FQGNSA. The CDR3 DNA reads as TGTGCCAGCAGCTTGGGACAGGGGGCGAGTATGGGTGAAGCTTTCTTT. This sequence encodes CASSLGQGASMGEAFF.

This clonotype was counted between two and nine times. The chain joins TRBV5-1 to TRBJ2-7; the match to TRBD2 covers 11 bases. CDR3 length equals 16 residues. J lost 4 bases, V lost 3 bases, and 9 bases had no gene match. Germline V gives CDR1 SGHRS, CDR2 YFSETQ. CDR3 protein: CASSSGTSGIKYEQYF. The CDR3 coding sequence is TGCGCCAGCAGCTCGGGGACTAGCGGAATCAAATACGAGCAGTACTTC.

This clonotype came up many times. DNA for the CDR3: TGTGCCAGCAAACGGGACAGGCTGGACTATGGCTACACCTTC. It translates to CASKRDRLDYGYTF. The chain combines TRBV12-3 or TRBV12-4 with TRBJ1-2, with 8 bases matching TRBD1. V lost 7 bases, J lost 3 bases, and 7 bases stayed unmatched. The CDR3 is 14 amino acids.

This clonotype was seen a handful of times. V is TRBV19 and J is TRBJ1-5, with D unresolved. CDR3 length: 13 amino acids. Germline V gene data show CDR1 as LNHDA and CDR2 as SQIVND (reference sequence). V was cut by 3 bases and J by 3 bases, with 6 bases left in between. The CDR3 DNA follows: TGTGCCAGTAGTATCGGTTTCAATCAGCCCCAGCATTTT. Residues: CASSIGFNQPQHF.

The chain is built from TRBV2 and TRBJ1-3, with TRBD1 matching 7 bases. Looked up from germline, CDR1 is SNHLY and CDR2 is FYNNEI. CDR3 length: 15 residues. The V segment lost 7 bases and the J segment 8 bases; nucleotides outside the gene matches: 14. Written as DNA, the CDR3 is TGTGCCAGCAAAGCCGGGACAGCTGCTATCCACACCATATATTTT. Translation: CASKAGTAAIHTIYF.

This clonotype was detected ten times or more. The rearrangement links TRBV27 to TRBJ2-7; 8 bases are a match to TRBD2. Germline assignment: CDR1 MNHEY and CDR2 SMNVEV (reference sequence). V was clipped by 2 bases and J by 3 bases; unmatched bases: 3. This CDR3 has 14 amino acids. CDR3 nucleotides: TGTGCCAGCAGTTTAACGGGAGGGAACTACGAGCAGTACTTC. It specifies CASSLTGGNYEQYF.

This clonotype was detected ten times or more. The chain carries TRBV11-2 and TRBJ1-1; 7 positions match TRBD1. The CDR3 loop spans 15 amino acids. After removal of 1 base from V and 1 base from J, the junction contained 3 bases not matched to a gene. Germline V lookup: CDR1 SGHAT, CDR2 FQNNGV. CDR3 in amino acids: CASSLGGTANTEAFF. The CDR3 DNA is TGTGCCAGCAGCTTAGGGGGGACAGCGAACACTGAAGCTTTCTTT.

CDR3 sequence reads: CASTIGGAGETQYF. The CDR3 nucleotides read TGTGCCAGCACAATAGGGGGGGCAGGGGAGACCCAGTACTTC. The rearrangement uses TRBV7-9 and TRBJ2-5, with a tentative D call TRBD2 (7 bases). Germline assignment: CDR1 SEHNR and CDR2 FQNEAQ (reference sequence). Trimming took 7 bases from V and 5 from J, leaving 17 bases between them. The CDR3 totals 14 residues.